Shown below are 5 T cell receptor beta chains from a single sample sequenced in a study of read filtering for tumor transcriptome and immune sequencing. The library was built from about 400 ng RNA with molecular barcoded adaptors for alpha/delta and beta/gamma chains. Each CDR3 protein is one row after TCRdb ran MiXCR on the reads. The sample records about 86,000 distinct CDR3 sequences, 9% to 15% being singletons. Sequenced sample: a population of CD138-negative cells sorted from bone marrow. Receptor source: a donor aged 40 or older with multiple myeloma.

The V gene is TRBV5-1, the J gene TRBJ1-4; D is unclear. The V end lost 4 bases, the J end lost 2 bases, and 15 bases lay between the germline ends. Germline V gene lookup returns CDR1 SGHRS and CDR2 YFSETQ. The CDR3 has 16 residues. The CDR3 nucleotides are TGCGCCAGCAGCCAACACCCGGGTCTTACTAATGAAAAACTGTTTTTT. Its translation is CASSQHPGLTNEKLFF.

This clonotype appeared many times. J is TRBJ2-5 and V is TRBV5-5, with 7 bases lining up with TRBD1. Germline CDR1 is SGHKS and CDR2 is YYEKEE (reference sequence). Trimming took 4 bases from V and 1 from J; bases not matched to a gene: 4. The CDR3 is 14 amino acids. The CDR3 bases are TGTGCCAGCAGCCCACAGGGGATCCAAGAGACCCAGTACTTC. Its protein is CASSPQGIQETQYF. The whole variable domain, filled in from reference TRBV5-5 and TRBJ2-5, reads DAGVTQSPTHLIKTRGQQVTLRCSPISGHKSVSWYQQVLGQGPQFIFQYYEKEERGRGNFPDRFSARQFPNYSSELNVNALLLGDSALYLCASSPQGIQETQYFGPGTRLLVL.

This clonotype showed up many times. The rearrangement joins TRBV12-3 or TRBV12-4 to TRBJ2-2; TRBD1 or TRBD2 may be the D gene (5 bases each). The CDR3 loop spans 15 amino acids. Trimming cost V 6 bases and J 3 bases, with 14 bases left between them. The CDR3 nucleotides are TGTGCCAGCAGCCCCGGGACGTTGGACACCGGGGAGCTGTTTTTT. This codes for CASSPGTLDTGELFF.

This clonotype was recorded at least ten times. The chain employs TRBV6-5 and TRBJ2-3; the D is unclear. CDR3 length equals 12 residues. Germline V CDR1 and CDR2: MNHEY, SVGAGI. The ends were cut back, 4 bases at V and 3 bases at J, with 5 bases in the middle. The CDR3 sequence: CASSSQTDTQYF. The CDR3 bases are TGTGCCAGCAGTTCCCAAACAGATACGCAGTATTTT.

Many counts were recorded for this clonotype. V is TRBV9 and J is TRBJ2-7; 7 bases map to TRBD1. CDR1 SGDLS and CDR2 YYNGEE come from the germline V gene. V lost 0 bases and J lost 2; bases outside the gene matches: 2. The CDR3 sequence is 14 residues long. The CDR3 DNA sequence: TGTGCCAGCAGCGTAGGGGACAGCCCCTACGAGCAGTACTTC. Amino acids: CASSVGDSPYEQYF.